This T cell receptor beta chain is from a study of OX40 agonist ivuxolimab in advanced cancers. Across the study: Three patients got partial responses; one had hepatocellular carcinoma and two had cutaneous melanoma.

The germline V gene has CDR1 SGHDT and CDR2 YYEEEE. The CDR3 is made up of 13 amino acids. Trimming removed 4 bases at V and 6 bases at J, with 14 bases between. Peripheral blood came from all dose cohorts at three timepoints. Assay used: immunoSEQ multiplex PCR; TCRdb lists only in-frame clones, some missing. Of tens of thousands of clones listed, about nine tenths are singletons. The chain has TRBV5-6 and TRBJ2-7; D could derive from TRBD1 or TRBD2 (6 bases each). This specimen consisted of CD4+ or CD8+ T cells sorted from blood, obtained in a trial of the OX40 agonist ivuxolimab. This sequence was found in an adult with an advanced solid tumor such as melanoma, head and neck, liver or kidney cancer. The CDR3 sequence: CASSPPGAIEQYF. The DNA for the CDR3 is TGTGCCAGCAGCCCCCCGGGGGCGATCGAGCAGTACTTC.